The TCR beta chain under discussion was sequenced for a study of OX40 agonist ivuxolimab in advanced cancers. About the study as a whole: Ivuxolimab was an agonistic, fully human IgG2 monoclonal antibody directed against OX40 (CD134), a costimulatory receptor. Intravenous ivuxolimab was administered to patients every 2 weeks at six dose levels: 0.01, 0.1, 0.3, 1.5, 3 and 10 mg/kg. Of the approximately 50 dose-escalation patients, hepatocellular carcinoma was present in roughly 19, melanoma in roughly 15, renal cell carcinoma in 9 and head and neck cancer in 9. A male proportion of around 80% and a mean age of approximately 58 years, ranging from about 20 to 85, were recorded for the dose-escalation cohort. Patients were allowed to have had prior anti-PD-1, anti-PD-L1 or anti-CTLA-4 therapy, and about 40% of the dose-escalation patients had been treated with checkpoint inhibitors. Partial responses occurred in three dose-escalation patients, of whom one had hepatocellular carcinoma and two had cutaneous melanoma. Peripheral TCRbeta sequencing was intended to test whether TCR sequence diversity was altered and clonal T-cell expansion was caused by ivuxolimab. The paper describes the monotherapy dose-escalation part (N of about 57 patients) of the phase I trial of ivuxolimab.

Including cysteine and phenylalanine, the CDR3 has 15 amino acids. Only the CDR3 DNA is retained, 45 bases long and in frame from the first base. CDR1 and CDR2, per the germline V gene, are SGHRS and YFSETQ. Trimming at the junction amounts to 4 bases on V and 0 bases on J, and the germline ends lie 11 bases apart. Patients with a history of autoimmune disease or receiving systemic immunosuppression were excluded from the trial. Peripheral blood for TCR sequencing was collected from all dose cohorts at baseline, on cycle 4 day 1, and on cycle 7 day 1. Samples were obtained from an open-label, multicenter, first-in-human phase I dose-escalation trial of ivuxolimab. Adults with locally advanced or metastatic melanoma, renal cell, hepatocellular, or head and neck squamous cell carcinoma were enrolled in the trial. Before TCR sequencing, CD4+ T cells and CD8+ T cells were sorted from peripheral blood as separate populations.

For sequencing of the TCRbeta CDR3 region, genomic DNA was extracted from the sorted cells. The immunoSEQ Assay was used for sequencing of TCRbeta CDR3 regions. In TCRdb, the immuneACCESS table is reduced to in-frame sequences with V and J assigned. These tables do not hold every clone; where another copy was compared, an unresolved V gene accounts for under half, and the others remain unexplained. Across this sample there are under 65,000 clones, with about 89% seen only once. 10% to 15% of the sample lies in the top ten. Broad study findings and their caveats: At doses of 0.1 to 3.0 mg/kg, clonal expansion of both CD4+ and CD8+ blood T cells was observed from baseline to week 6. In the 0.1-3.0 mg/kg groups, partial responders were among the patients with the lowest normalized peripheral clonal expansion, particularly in CD8+ T cells. Low levels of normalized T-cell clonal expansion were also shown by some nonresponding patients. After ivuxolimab, CD8+ T cells had more expanded clones than CD4+ T cells on average. Which antigens the clonally expanded peripheral T cells were specific for was not determined.

As for this clone: The antigen it recognizes is unknown. The record has no base qualities; no much larger clone is one base away.

The sequence came from an adult with an advanced solid tumor such as melanoma, head and neck, liver or kidney cancer. The sequences come from CD4+ or CD8+ T cells sorted from blood, collected in a trial of the OX40 agonist ivuxolimab. This chain joins TRBV5-1 to TRBJ1-3; the D gene is unclear. The CDR3 region: CASSAEPSSGNTIYF. The DNA sequence is as follows: TGCGCCAGCAGCGCCGAACCGAGCTCTGGAAACACCATATATTTT.